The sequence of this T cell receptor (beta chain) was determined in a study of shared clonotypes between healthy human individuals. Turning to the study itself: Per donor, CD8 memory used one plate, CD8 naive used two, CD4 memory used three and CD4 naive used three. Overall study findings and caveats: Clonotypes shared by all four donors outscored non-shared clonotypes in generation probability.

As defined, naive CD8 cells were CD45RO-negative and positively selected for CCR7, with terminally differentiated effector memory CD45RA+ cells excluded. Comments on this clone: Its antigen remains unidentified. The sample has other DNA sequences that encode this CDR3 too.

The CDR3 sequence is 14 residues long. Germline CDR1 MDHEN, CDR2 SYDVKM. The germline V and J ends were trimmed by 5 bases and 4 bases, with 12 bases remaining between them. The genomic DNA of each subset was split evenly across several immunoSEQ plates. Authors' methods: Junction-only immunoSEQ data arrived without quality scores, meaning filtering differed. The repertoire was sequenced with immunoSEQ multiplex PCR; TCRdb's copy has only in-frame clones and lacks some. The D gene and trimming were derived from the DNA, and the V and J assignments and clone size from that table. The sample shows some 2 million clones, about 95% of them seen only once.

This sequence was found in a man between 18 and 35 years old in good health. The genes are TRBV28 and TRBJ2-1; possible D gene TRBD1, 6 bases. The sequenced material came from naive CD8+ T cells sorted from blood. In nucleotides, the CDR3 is TGTGCCAGCAGTCCTGGGGGCTCGTACAATGAGCAGTTCTTC. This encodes CASSPGGSYNEQFF.